Presented here are 11 T cell receptor beta chains from one specimen sequenced in a study of shared clonotypes between healthy human individuals. Generated by immunoSEQ multiplex PCR, the TCRdb table keeps only in-frame clones and is missing some. The repertoire holds 450,000 to 500,000 clones, approximately 78% seen once, with more than 10% in the top ten. The sample consisted of PBMCs. These receptors were obtained from a woman between 40 and 50 years old in good health. Some clones in this sample may be carry-over from other donors' samples.

This clone occurred once. This CDR3 is also generated by other DNA sequences in the sample. The chain recombines TRBV15 with TRBJ1-3, with TRBD1 as a possible D gene (6 bases). This CDR3 has 16 amino acids. The ends were cut back, 0 bases at V and 0 bases at J, with 9 bases in the middle. CDR1 is LNHNV and CDR2 is YYDKDF in the germline V gene (reference sequence). CDR3 sequence reads: CATSRDRGSSGNTIYF. The CDR3 nucleotides are TGTGCCACCAGCAGAGATAGGGGGAGCTCTGGAAACACCATATATTTT.

Note on this clone: Its ends do not fully match the called genes, so a read error is possible. The chain carries TRBV29-1 and TRBJ2-7, with 7 bases identical to TRBD1. The germline V gene has CDR1 SQVTM and CDR2 ANQGSEA. CDR3 size: 14 residues. DNA for the CDR3: TGCAGCGCCCTGAGGGGGACAGCCTTGGACGAACAGCACTTC. This translates into CSALRGTALDEQHF.

The chain carries TRBV19 and TRBJ1-1; the D gene is possibly TRBD1 (6 bases). The CDR3 is made up of 13 amino acids. Deletions cut 3 bases from V and 8 bases from J, with 13 bases between. The germline gives CDR1 LNHDA, CDR2 SQIVND (reference sequence). This CDR3 is CASSMKRGNEAFF. The DNA of the CDR3 is TGTGCCAGTAGTATGAAGAGGGGGAACGAAGCTTTCTTT.

J is TRBJ1-1 and V is TRBV10-3; 10 bases are shared with TRBD1. The CDR3 has 13 residues. The trim removed 6 bases at V and 8 bases at J, leaving 6 bases unmatched. Germline V gene sequence: CDR1 ENHRY, CDR2 SYGVKD. The CDR3 region has the DNA TGTGCCATCAGCGGGACAGGGGACATGGAAGCTTTCTTT. It is translated as CAISGTGDMEAFF.

The chain carries TRBV7-2 and TRBJ2-5, with TRBD2 matching 7 bases. The CDR3 runs to 15 residues. V dropped 3 bases and J dropped 4; count of bases not matched to a gene: 8. Germline loops: CDR1 SGHTA, CDR2 FQGNSA. DNA for the CDR3: TGTGCCAGCAGCTTTCGACTAGCTCTGGGAGAGACCCAGTACTTC. Its protein product is CASSFRLALGETQYF.

The rearrangement uses TRBV6-6 and TRBJ2-5; D unresolved. The V gene lost 5 bases and the J gene lost 0 bases, with 16 bases spanning the gap. This CDR3 has 16 residues. The germline V gene has CDR1 MNHNY and CDR2 SVGAGI (reference sequence). The CDR3, as DNA: TGTGCCAGCAGTCACCCCCCGGACGCGAACCAAGAGACCCAGTACTTC. This gives the protein CASSHPPDANQETQYF.

This clone came up a few times. The same CDR3 is also encoded by other DNA sequences in this sample. This chain connects TRBV28 to TRBJ1-4, with no clear D. The CDR3 length is 11 residues. Germline V gene lookup returns CDR1 MDHEN and CDR2 SYDVKM. V shed 2 bases and J shed 6 bases, with 1 base lying between them. CDR3 sequence (DNA): TGTGCCAGCAGTTTAGATGAAAAACTGTTTTTT. Translating it yields CASSLDEKLFF.

This clone was counted once. Other DNA sequences in the same sample also yield this CDR3. As DNA, the CDR3 is TGTGCCAGCTCACCCCGGACAGGGGACTACGAGCAGTACTTC. Its translation is CASSPRTGDYEQYF. V usage is TRBV18 and J usage is TRBJ2-7; 9 nucleotides line up with TRBD1. Germline loops: CDR1 KGHSH, CDR2 LQKENI. The CDR3 is 14 amino acids. Germline trimming cut 3 bases from V and 3 bases from J; bases unmatched to any gene: 3.

This clone was recorded many times. The chain combines TRBV7-3 with TRBJ2-2; D is uncertain. This CDR3 is built from 13 residues. V shed 5 bases and J shed 5 bases, with 9 bases lying between them. In germline, CDR1 is SGHTA, CDR2 FQGTGA. CDR3 DNA sequence: TGTGCCAGCAGCCCAGACCGTACCGGGGAGCTGTTTTTT. Protein product: CASSPDRTGELFF.

As to this clone: A far larger clone is a single base away, which makes a read error likely. The chain recombines TRBV7-8 with TRBJ2-1; D gene unclear. Germline V gene sequence: CDR1 SGHVS, CDR2 FQNEAQ. Trimming removed 4 bases from V and 3 bases from J, with 1 base in between. This CDR3 is 11 amino acids long. CDR3 loop: CASSYYNEQFF. CDR3 in DNA: TGTGCCAGCAGCTACTACAATGAGCAGTTCTTC.

The chain carries TRBV11-2 and TRBJ2-3; 8 nucleotides line up with TRBD1. The CDR3 runs to 15 residues. The V gene end was trimmed by 4 bases and the J gene end by 2 bases; junction bases not matched to a gene: 5. The V gene's germline CDR1 is SGHAT and CDR2 FQNNGV. CDR3 nucleotide sequence: TGTGCCAGCAGCTCCGGGACAGGAATCACAGATACGCAGTATTTT. Its protein is CASSSGTGITDTQYF.